The 24 T cell receptor beta chains reported below all come from one sample, sequenced in a study of CD4 T cells in relation to SARS-CoV-2 and coronaviruses. For these receptors, no antigen is known. Libraries were prepared by immunoSEQ multiplex PCR; TCRdb keeps only in-frame clonotypes and omits some of them. The sample has some 38,000 clones, over 70% seen once; the top ten hold around 20%. The material sequenced was memory CD4+ T cells from PBMCs, cultured in vitro. These receptors all stem from an adult with COVID-19.

This clone was seen only once. The rearrangement uses TRBV24-1 and TRBJ2-4; the match to TRBD1 covers 10 bases. CDR1 is KGHDR and CDR2 is SFDVKD in the germline V gene. With 4 bases clipped from V and 7 bases from J, the junction kept 12 bases outside the gene matches. The CDR3 totals 17 residues. The CDR3 region has the DNA TGTGCCACCAGTGAGTCCCCGGGACAGGGGATTCGGAACATTCAGTACTTC. This codes for CATSESPGQGIRNIQYF.

This CDR3 reads CASSFGRWNQPQHF. CDR3 DNA: TGTGCCAGCAGCTTTGGGAGGTGGAATCAGCCCCAGCATTTT. The V gene is TRBV5-6, the J gene TRBJ1-5; no firm D call. V lost 2 bases and J lost 4, with 10 bases in between. Germline CDR1 reads SGHDT; CDR2 reads YYEEEE. The CDR3 extends over 14 amino acids.

This clone was counted a single time. The chain employs TRBV4-1 and TRBJ2-3; TRBD2 is a possible D gene (5 bases). There are 18 residues in the CDR3. V shed 1 base and J shed 0 bases, with 17 bases lying between them. The V gene's germline CDR1 is MGHRA and CDR2 YSYEKL. In DNA, the CDR3 is TGCGCCAGCAGCCAAGTGATAGTAATGCGGGCTAGCACAGATACGCAGTATTTT. Its translation: CASSQVIVMRASTDTQYF.

This clone appeared a single time. The gene calls are TRBV30 and TRBJ1-2; weak D call: TRBD1 (5 bases). CDR3 length: 13 residues. Looked up from germline, CDR1 is GTSNPN and CDR2 is SVGIG (reference sequence). Trimming removed 0 bases from V and 10 bases from J, with 15 bases in between. CDR3 DNA: TGTGCCTGGAGTGTCAAAACGGAAGGACACTACACCTTC. Translated: CAWSVKTEGHYTF.

J is TRBJ2-4 and V is TRBV24-1; 10 nucleotides match TRBD1. The CDR3 has 13 residues. The germline V gene encodes CDR1 KGHDR and CDR2 SFDVKD. The junction had 6 bases not matched to a gene; V was cut back by 9 bases and J by 8 bases. The CDR3 region has the DNA TGTGCCACCTATCGACAGGGGGCAGACATTCAGTACTTC. It codes for CATYRQGADIQYF.

This chain joins TRBV7-2 and TRBJ2-3; D not resolved. Trimming took 2 bases from V and 5 from J, leaving 8 bases between them. From germline, CDR1 is SGHTA and CDR2 FQGNSA. The CDR3 covers 13 residues. CDR3 sequence: CASSLSLRDTQYF. CDR3 DNA: TGTGCCAGCAGCTTATCTTTGCGAGATACGCAGTATTTT.

This clone was detected a few times. CDR3 sequence: CASTRGHNTGELFF. CDR3 coding DNA: TGTGCCAGCACGCGCGGACATAACACCGGGGAGCTGTTTTTT. V gene TRBV5-5 combines with J gene TRBJ2-2; D is perhaps TRBD1 (5 bases). Between the trimmed V and J ends, which lost 6 bases and 2 bases, there was a span of 11 bases. Germline CDR1 and CDR2: SGHKS and YYEKEE (reference sequence). The CDR3 is 14 residues long.

This clone has only one observation. The gene calls are TRBV5-6 and TRBJ2-4; 8 bases line up with TRBD1. The CDR3 contains 15 residues. The V and J ends lost 6 bases and 1 base, in that order; junction bases with no gene match: 6. Germline V gene data show CDR1 as SGHDT and CDR2 as YYEEEE. CDR3 bases: TGTGCCAGCACAAGGACAGGGTTCGCCAAAAACATTCAGTACTTC. Protein: CASTRTGFAKNIQYF.

The chain couples TRBV3-1 (or the pseudogene TRBV3-2) to TRBJ1-1, with D possibly matching TRBD1 (5 bases). Trimming took off 1 base at V and 14 bases at J, with 14 bases between the two ends. The CDR3 length is 12 residues. The V gene's germline CDR1 is LGHDT and CDR2 YNNKEL (reference sequence). CDR3 residues: CASSQGGTEEFF. Here the CDR3 DNA reads TGTGCCAGCAGCCAAGGTGGGACGGAGGAATTCTTT.

V usage is TRBV7-9 and J usage is TRBJ2-6; unclear D gene. V shed 0 bases and J shed 3 bases, with 0 bases lying between them. The CDR3 is 13 residues long. CDR1 is SEHNR, CDR2 FQNEAQ, per germline (reference sequence). The CDR3: CASSLAGANVLTF. The CDR3 nucleotides read TGTGCCAGCAGCTTAGCTGGGGCCAACGTCCTGACTTTC.

This chain joins TRBV2 and TRBJ2-5, with D tentatively TRBD2 (6 bases). Germline-derived CDR1 and CDR2 are SNHLY and FYNNEI. The CDR3 extends over 11 amino acids. V dropped 11 bases and J dropped 5 bases, with 12 bases sitting between them. This CDR3 is CAAIAGETQYF. The CDR3 region has the DNA TGTGCCGCGATCGCGGGGGAGACCCAGTACTTC.

This chain joins TRBV14 and TRBJ2-5, with a tentative D call TRBD2 (7 bases). This CDR3 spans 15 amino acids. Germline V gene data show CDR1 as SGHDN and CDR2 as FVKESK. Deletions cut 6 bases from V and 2 bases from J, with 16 bases between. The CDR3 loop is CASRKSGTQQETQYF. As DNA, the CDR3 is TGTGCCAGCAGGAAGAGCGGGACACAACAAGAGACCCAGTACTTC.

Only a few counts were recorded for this clone. The rearrangement uses TRBV7-9 and TRBJ1-2; D gene ambiguous. This CDR3 has 15 amino acids. Trimming left V 1 base short and J 0 bases short, with 9 bases between. Germline loops: CDR1 SEHNR, CDR2 FQNEAQ (reference sequence). The CDR3 nucleotides read TGTGCCAGCAGCTTAGGGTGGGATCCTAACTATGGCTACACCTTC. Amino acids: CASSLGWDPNYGYTF.

V and J are TRBV7-9 and TRBJ1-4; 10 bases line up with TRBD1. This CDR3 comprises 15 residues. Germline V gene lookup returns CDR1 SEHNR and CDR2 FQNEAQ (reference sequence). Trimming at V came to 5 bases and at J to 8 bases, leaving 8 bases not matched to a gene. The CDR3 protein is CASSKPTGGEEKLFF. The DNA for the CDR3 is TGTGCCAGCAGCAAACCGACAGGGGGCGAGGAAAAACTGTTTTTT.

V and J are TRBV28 and TRBJ1-3, with 7 nucleotides matching TRBD1. The germline V gene has CDR1 MDHEN and CDR2 SYDVKM. The CDR3 is 15 residues long. CDR3 bases: TGTGTCTCGAGACAGGGTACCCACTCTGGAAACACCATATATTTT. Its translation is CVSRQGTHSGNTIYF. Together with reference TRBV28 and TRBJ1-3, the CDR3 gives the full variable domain: DVKVTQSSRYLVKRTGEKVFLECVQDMDHENMFWYRQDPGLGLRLIYFSYDVKMKEKGDIPEGYSVSREKKERFSLILESASTNQTSMYLCVSRQGTHSGNTIYFGEGSWLTVV.

The chain couples TRBV5-4 to TRBJ2-5, with 16 bases aligning to TRBD2. The CDR3 consists of 17 residues. V lost 6 bases, J lost 4 bases, and 9 bases stayed unmatched. Looked up from germline, CDR1 is SGHNT and CDR2 is YYREEE (reference sequence). CDR3 DNA sequence: TGTGCCAGCACCTCCGGGACTAGCGGGAGGGTTGGAGAGACCCAGTACTTC. Translated: CASTSGTSGRVGETQYF. Filled out from reference TRBV5-4 and TRBJ2-5, the complete variable domain reads ETGVTQSPTHLIKTRGQQVTLRCSSQSGHNTVSWYQQALGQGPQFIFQYYREEENGRGNFPPRFSGLQFPNYSSELNVNALELDDSALYLCASTSGTSGRVGETQYFGPGTRLLVL.

The table lists this clone with a few counts. The chain is built from TRBV7-3 and TRBJ2-2; TRBD2 aligns across 10 bases. The CDR3 runs 16 residues. The J segment lost 0 bases and the V segment lost 2 bases, leaving 0 bases of the junction unmatched. Germline loops: CDR1 SGHTA, CDR2 FQGTGA. The CDR3 DNA is TGTGCCAGCAGCTTACTAGCGGGAGCGAACACCGGGGAGCTGTTTTTT. As protein: CASSLLAGANTGELFF. The full variable domain, completed using reference TRBV7-3 and TRBJ2-2, is GAGVSQTPSNKVTEKGKYVELRCDPISGHTALYWYRQSLGQGPEFLIYFQGTGAADDSGLPNDRFFAVRPEGSVSTLKIQRTERGDSAVYLCASSLLAGANTGELFFGEGSRLTVL.

The CDR3 loop reads CASTESQGRDTEAFF. The CDR3 DNA is TGTGCCAGCACCGAGTCGCAGGGTCGGGATACTGAAGCTTTCTTT. This chain uses TRBV28 with TRBJ1-1, with D maybe TRBD1 (5 bases). CDR3 size: 15 residues. V lost 7 bases and J 5 bases, leaving 20 bases between the germline ends. The germline V gene encodes CDR1 MDHEN and CDR2 SYDVKM.

In this sample, this clone turned up a few times. This chain links TRBV18 with TRBJ2-5, with 11 bases fitting TRBD2. Per the germline V gene, CDR1 is KGHSH and CDR2 is LQKENI. Trimming removed 5 bases from V and 1 base from J; junction bases left unmatched: 6. The CDR3 loop spans 16 amino acids. The CDR3 nucleotides are TGTGCCAGCTCAGAGCCGGGACTAGCGGTCCAAGAGACCCAGTACTTC. Its protein is CASSEPGLAVQETQYF.

V and J are TRBV9 and TRBJ2-7, with a possible D match to TRBD2 (5 bases). Germline loops: CDR1 SGDLS, CDR2 YYNGEE. V was trimmed by 5 bases and J by 2 bases, leaving 17 bases between them. The CDR3 totals 15 residues. CDR3 region: CASSPTSRVPYEQYF. Here the CDR3 DNA reads TGTGCCAGCAGTCCCACTAGTCGGGTCCCCTACGAGCAGTACTTC.

The chain couples TRBV3-1 (or the pseudogene TRBV3-2) to TRBJ2-7; a weak D match, TRBD2 (5 bases). Germline-derived CDR1 and CDR2 are LGHDT and YNNKEL (reference sequence). The CDR3 extends over 12 amino acids. V was shortened by 4 bases and J by 10 bases, with 14 bases between the two germline ends. CDR3 residues: CASSPRSGKQYF. As DNA, the CDR3 is TGTGCCAGCAGCCCCCGGAGCGGCAAACAGTACTTC.

The chain recombines TRBV6-2 or TRBV6-3 with TRBJ2-5, with unresolved D. The CDR3 length is 13 residues. The germline gives CDR1 MNHEY, CDR2 SVGEGT. Trimming pared 6 bases from V and 5 bases from J, leaving 13 bases between. CDR3 protein: CASSFSQRETQYF. The CDR3 DNA is TGTGCCAGCAGCTTTTCCCAGAGGGAGACCCAGTACTTC.

This clone was detected only once. This chain connects TRBV7-9 to TRBJ1-2; no clear D gene. V lost 4 bases to trimming and J lost 5 bases, with 14 bases between them. The CDR3 covers 14 residues. Germline values: CDR1 SEHNR, CDR2 FQNEAQ (reference sequence). The CDR3 region has the DNA TGTGCCAGCAGCTGGGGAAGGGAAACGTATGGCTACACCTTC. It codes for CASSWGRETYGYTF.

The rearrangement uses TRBV14 and TRBJ1-6; 7 positions match TRBD1. V shed 0 bases, J shed 10 bases, and the junction held 6 bases outside the gene matches. The CDR3 contains 15 residues. Looked up from germline, CDR1 is SGHDN and CDR2 is FVKESK. This CDR3 is CASSQDKGAWSPLHF. In DNA form, the CDR3 reads TGTGCCAGCAGCCAAGATAAGGGGGCTTGGTCACCCCTCCACTTT.